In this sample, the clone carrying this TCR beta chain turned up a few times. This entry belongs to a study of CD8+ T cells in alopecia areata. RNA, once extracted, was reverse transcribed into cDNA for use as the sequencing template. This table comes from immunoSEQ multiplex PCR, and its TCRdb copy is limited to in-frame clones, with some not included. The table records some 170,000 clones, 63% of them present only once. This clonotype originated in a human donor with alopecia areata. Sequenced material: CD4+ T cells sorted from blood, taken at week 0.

CDR3 in amino acids: CACLLVSGANVLTF. Here the CDR3 DNA reads TGTGCCTGCCTTTTAGTCTCAGGGGCCAACGTCCTGACTTTC. The chain is built from TRBV30 and TRBJ2-6, with D unresolved. Trimming removed 6 bases at V and 4 bases at J, with 13 bases between. This CDR3 is 14 amino acids long. CDR1 GTSNPN and CDR2 SVGIG come from the germline V gene (reference sequence).